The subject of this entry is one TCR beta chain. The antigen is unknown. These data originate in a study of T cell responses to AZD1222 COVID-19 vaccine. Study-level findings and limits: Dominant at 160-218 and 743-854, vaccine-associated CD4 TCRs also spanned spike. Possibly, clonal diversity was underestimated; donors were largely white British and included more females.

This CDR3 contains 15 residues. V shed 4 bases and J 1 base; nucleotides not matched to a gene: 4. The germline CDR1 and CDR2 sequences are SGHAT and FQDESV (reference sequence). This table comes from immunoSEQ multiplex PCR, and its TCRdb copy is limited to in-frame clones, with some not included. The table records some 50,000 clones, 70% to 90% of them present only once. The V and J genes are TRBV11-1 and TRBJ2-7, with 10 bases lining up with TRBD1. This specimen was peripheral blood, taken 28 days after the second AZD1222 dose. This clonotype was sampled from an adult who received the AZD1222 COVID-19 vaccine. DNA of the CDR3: TGTGCCAGCAGCTCACGGGACAGGGGATCCTACGAGCAGTACTTC. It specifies CASSSRDRGSYEQYF.